This TCR beta chain originates from a study of tumor-infiltrating lymphocytes in oesophageal squamous cell carcinoma. Germline CDR1 is LGHNT and CDR2 is FRNRAP. V shed 6 bases and J shed 0 bases, with 11 bases lying between them. CDR3 size: 15 residues. TCRdb recomputed calls from the PCR reads with MiXCR, one row per CDR3 protein. The repertoire holds over 14,000 distinct CDR3 sequences, with about half as singletons. The source is a male donor with esophageal squamous cell carcinoma. Sample: esophageal tumor tissue. The V call is TRBV12-5, the J call TRBJ2-2; D is unclear. Written as DNA, the CDR3 is TGTGCTAGTGGGAGCAATTGGGCGAACACCGGGGAGCTGTTTTTT. Translated: CASGSNWANTGELFF.